Listed below are T cell receptor beta chains from one sample, sequenced in a study of cytomegalovirus exposure and HLA in healthy donors. Assay: immunoSEQ multiplex PCR; the TCRdb copy retains only in-frame clones and omits some. The table records about 160,000 clones, about 82% of them present only once. Sequencing was done on a sample of PBMCs. All receptors derive from a woman under 40 in good health and CMV-seropositive. Each CDR3 is given with its conserved first and last residue. D genes are given only for firm matches. Some rows mark clone size as missing; the rest say once, few, many or name a class of expanded clone.

abundance,v_gene,d_gene,j_gene,CDR3nt,CDR3aa
NA,TRBV9,NA,TRBJ1-1,TGTGCCAGCAGCGGGGGGGGTGAAGCTTTCTTT,CASSGGGEAFF
few,TRBV7-2,NA,TRBJ2-7,TGTGCCAGCAGCATCAGCGGACCCTACGAGCAGTACTTC,CASSISGPYEQYF
NA,TRBV2,TRBD1,TRBJ2-3,TGTGCCAGCAGGGAGGGACAGGGAGGAGATACGCAGTATTTT,CASREGQGGDTQYF
NA,TRBV19,NA,TRBJ2-7,TGTGCCAGTACACAGGGCCACGAGCAGTACTTC,CASTQGHEQYF
NA,TRBV7-9,TRBD1,TRBJ1-1,TGTGCCAGCAGCTTAAAGGGGGCTGGAACTGAAGCTTTCTTT,CASSLKGAGTEAFF
NA,TRBV18,NA,TRBJ2-2,TGTGCCAGCTCGCCCATTGTCGGGATTCAGACCGGGGAGCTGTTTTTT,CASSPIVGIQTGELFF
NA,TRBV9,NA,TRBJ1-3,TGTGCCAGCAGCGTAGTTGGGGAGGGACGAAACACCATATATTTT,CASSVVGEGRNTIYF
NA,TRBV7-9,NA,TRBJ2-7,TGTGCCAGCAGCTTAGGAATTGGGGGGGCTAACTACGAGCAGTACTTC,CASSLGIGGANYEQYF
NA,TRBV16,NA,TRBJ1-5,TGTGCCAGCAGCCGAGCAGGGGTAAATCAGCCCCAGCATTTT,CASSRAGVNQPQHF
once,TRBV4-2,TRBD2,TRBJ2-3,TGTGCCAGCAGCCCCCGAAGCGGGGGGGCCGCGGATACGCAGTATTTT,CASSPRSGGAADTQYF
once,TRBV13,TRBD1,TRBJ1-1,TGTGCCAGCAGCCATAGACAGGGCGGCACTGAAGCTTTCTTT,CASSHRQGGTEAFF
NA,TRBV30,TRBD1,TRBJ1-1,TGTGCCTCCGACAGGGGGAATTCGGGGAACACTGAAGCTTTCTTT,CASDRGNSGNTEAFF
few,TRBV29-1,NA,TRBJ2-7,TGCAGCGTTCGTAGCTCCTACGAGCAGTACTTC,CSVRSSYEQYF
NA,TRBV25-1,NA,TRBJ2-1,TGTGCCAGCAGGACGACGAGAGGTCTCGCTACTAATGAGCAGTTCTTC,CASRTTRGLATNEQFF
NA,TRBV7-9,NA,TRBJ1-2,TGTTCCAGCAGCGCGGAGGGCGACTATGGCTACACCTTC,CSSSAEGDYGYTF
NA,TRBV29-1,NA,TRBJ1-2,TGCAGCGTCGAGTTTCGGGGGGAGAGGTACTATGGCTACACCTTC,CSVEFRGERYYGYTF
NA,TRBV29-1,NA,TRBJ2-1,TGCAGCGTCGGGTGGAGATTTAGCTCCTACAATGAGCAGTTCTTC,CSVGWRFSSYNEQFF
NA,TRBV7-9,TRBD1,TRBJ1-5,TGTGCCAGCAGCTTCAACAGGGGGCGGTATCAGCCCCAGCATTTT,CASSFNRGRYQPQHF
NA,TRBV12-5,NA,TRBJ1-1,TGTGCTAGTGCCCTAGGGGGTGGCGGTGAAGCTTTCTTT,CASALGGGGEAFF
NA,TRBV28,NA,TRBJ1-3,TGTGCCAGCAGTTTGGGGGGGCAGGGTGGAAACACCATATATTTT,CASSLGGQGGNTIYF
once,TRBV18,NA,TRBJ1-2,TGTGCCAGCTCACCACAGGGCGGGGCAAACTATGGCTACACCTTC,CASSPQGGANYGYTF
NA,TRBV2,NA,TRBJ2-2,TGTGCCAGCAGTGAACGGGGTACCGGGGAGCTGTTTTTT,CASSERGTGELFF
many,TRBV2,TRBD1,TRBJ1-6,TGTGCCAGCAGTGTGGACAGGGTGGGTAATTCACCCCTCCACTTT,CASSVDRVGNSPLHF
NA,TRBV28,NA,TRBJ2-7,TGTGCCAGCAGTTTATGGGGGACTCGGTCCTACGAGCAGTACTTC,CASSLWGTRSYEQYF
few,TRBV7-8,TRBD2,TRBJ2-1,TGTGCCAGCAGCTTAGTCGGACTAGCGTTGGCTGAGCAGTTCTTC,CASSLVGLALAEQFF
few,TRBV7-2,TRBD2,TRBJ2-7,TGTGCCAGCAGCTTGACCTGGTGGCTAGCGGGGGGAGCCCCTACCGAGCAGTACTTC,CASSLTWWLAGGAPTEQYF
once,TRBV9,NA,TRBJ2-7,TGTGCCAGCAGCGTAGCCGCCGGGACTCGCACTGGCGAGCAGTACTTC,CASSVAAGTRTGEQYF
NA,TRBV28,TRBD1,TRBJ2-6,TGTGCCAGCAGTTTTCTCTGGGACAGGGGGTACTCTGGGGCCAACGTCCTGACTTTC,CASSFLWDRGYSGANVLTF
NA,TRBV7-2,TRBD1,TRBJ1-1,TGTGCCAGCAGCTCCCACAGGGGCACTGAAGCTTTCTTT,CASSSHRGTEAFF